This T cell receptor (beta chain) was found in a study of T cells in Graves' hyperthyroidism and ophthalmopathy. RNA transcripts yielded amplified TCR beta CDR3 regions. Researchers ran a first-round RT-PCR on the TCR CDR3 using the HTBI primer set. TCRdb fed the multiplex PCR reads into MiXCR, producing one record per CDR3 protein. The sample yields a few hundred thousand distinct CDR3 sequences, approximately 23% seen once. Per germline, CDR1 MNHNS and CDR2 SASEGT. V shed 6 bases and J 7 bases; nucleotides not matched to a gene: 15. The CDR3 spans 16 residues. This clonotype was counted between two and nine times.

The TCR was taken from a woman in her 70s with Graves' ophthalmopathy. The sample comprised blood. This chain joins TRBV6-1 and TRBJ1-1; 9 bases align to TRBD1. CDR3 nucleotides: TGTGCCAGCAGAAAACAGGGGGCTGGGGCTTCGGGTGAAGCTTTCTTT. Its protein is CASRKQGAGASGEAFF.